Listed below are T cell receptor beta chains from one sample, sequenced in a study of blood T cells in healthy people across ages. A single record per CDR3 protein comes from TCRdb applying MiXCR to the 5' RACE reads. The sample lists 1.5 million to 1.8 million distinct CDR3 sequences; approximately 39% were seen once. Material: blood. The origin of the receptors is a woman aged 18-30 years in good health. CDR3s leave out the opening cysteine and the closing phenylalanine or tryptophan. Fields, in order: V gene, D gene, clone size, CDR3 protein. The D gene is left open where the match is weak. Clone size appears in some rows only: once, few, many, or a class for an expanded clone.

v_gene: TRBV5-1
d_gene: .
abundance: many
CDR3aa: ASSLRPGQETQY

v_gene: TRBV12-3/TRBV12-4
d_gene: .
abundance: .
CDR3aa: ASSFETGSSYEQY

v_gene: TRBV5-6
d_gene: .
abundance: few
CDR3aa: ASSSLGGDSDTQY

v_gene: TRBV4-3
d_gene: .
abundance: .
CDR3aa: ASSQVGGTTNTGELF

v_gene: TRBV27
d_gene: .
abundance: once
CDR3aa: ASSSLLQTGELF

v_gene: TRBV5-1
d_gene: .
abundance: .
CDR3aa: ASSLAQTETQY

v_gene: TRBV11-2
d_gene: .
abundance: .
CDR3aa: ASSPGEWQGEAQY

v_gene: TRBV4-1
d_gene: TRBD1
abundance: .
CDR3aa: ASSHLTGGQGEKLF

v_gene: TRBV7-9
d_gene: TRBD1
abundance: .
CDR3aa: ASSRDRGADYNEQF

v_gene: TRBV21-1
d_gene: .
abundance: .
CDR3aa: ASSKDRGDDEQY

v_gene: TRBV12-3/TRBV12-4
d_gene: .
abundance: .
CDR3aa: ASSVVVDGDTQY

v_gene: TRBV29-1
d_gene: .
abundance: .
CDR3aa: SVELTGRKNGYT

v_gene: TRBV19
d_gene: TRBD2
abundance: .
CDR3aa: ASRMRAGVGDTQY

v_gene: TRBV10-3
d_gene: .
abundance: few
CDR3aa: AISDRGENTDTQY

v_gene: TRBV20-1
d_gene: .
abundance: .
CDR3aa: SARDASANYGYT

v_gene: TRBV29-1
d_gene: .
abundance: .
CDR3aa: SVEPGEQY

v_gene: TRBV20-1
d_gene: .
abundance: .
CDR3aa: SAGRRSHTGELF